This T cell receptor (beta chain) was documented in a study of CD8+ T cells in alopecia areata. The table lists this clone with a few counts. The germline V gene encodes CDR1 MGHRA and CDR2 YSYEKL. V shed 4 bases and J shed 5 bases, with 14 bases lying between them. The CDR3 loop spans 15 amino acids. RNA was extracted and reverse transcribed into cDNA as the sequencing template. Profiling relied on immunoSEQ multiplex PCR, and the TCRdb table lists in-frame clones only, not all of them. The sample shows about 130,000 clones, around 50% of them seen only once. Sampling of alopecia areata patients yielded lesional scalp punch biopsies as well as peripheral blood.

The rearrangement links TRBV4-1 to TRBJ1-4; no firm D call. Here the sequenced sample was CD4+ T cells sorted from blood, taken at week 0. The TCR comes from a human donor with alopecia areata. CDR3 protein: CASSRLVGLNEKLFF. CDR3 DNA: TGCGCCAGCAGCCGGCTTGTCGGGCTCAATGAAAAACTGTTTTTT.